The clone carrying this T cell receptor beta chain occurred a few times. The sample is drawn from a study of T cells after yellow fever vaccination. Germline V gives CDR1 LGHNA, CDR2 YSLEER. The CDR3 consists of 15 residues. V lost 4 bases, J lost 4 bases, and 9 bases stayed unmatched. MiXCR was run by TCRdb on the 5' RACE reads, yielding one entry per CDR3 protein. The repertoire includes around 300,000 distinct CDR3 sequences, 4.1% of them detected once, and about 22% sits in the top ten. Sequenced material: PBMCs, taken 5 days after the yellow fever booster vaccination. This chain uses TRBV4-3 with TRBJ1-2, with 7 bases matching TRBD1. The receptor's source is a man younger than 35 who received the YFV17D yellow fever vaccine. CDR3 in DNA: TGCGCCAGCAGCCGCGGCAGGACAGGAAGCTATGGCTACACCTTC. The encoded protein is CASSRGRTGSYGYTF.